These 19 T cell receptor beta chains were all obtained from the same sample, sequenced in a study of blood T cell repertoires in COVID-19. TCRdb's copy holds only in-frame clones and misses some; the assay was immunoSEQ multiplex PCR. This repertoire shows 200,000 to 250,000 clones, about 79% found once; its top ten account for 13%. The material sequenced was peripheral blood. The receptors here all came from a human donor in a cohort sampled during active COVID-19.

The rearrangement uses TRBV19 and TRBJ1-5, with a weak D call TRBD1 (5 bases). The CDR3 length is 12 residues. Germline CDR1 and CDR2: LNHDA and SQIVND (reference sequence). Trimming took off 0 bases at V and 12 bases at J, with 9 bases between the two ends. CDR3 in amino acids: CASSIEGVHQHF. The CDR3 nucleotides read TGTGCCAGTAGTATAGAAGGGGTTCACCAGCATTTT. The whole variable domain, remainder taken from reference TRBV19 and TRBJ1-5, is DGGITQSPKYLFRKEGQNVTLSCEQNLNHDAMYWYRQDPGQGLRLIYYSQIVNDFQKGDIAEGYSVSREKKESFPLTVTSAQKNPTAFYLCASSIEGVHQHFGDGTRLSIL.

The CDR3 here is CAARDSRTYEQYF. The CDR3 DNA follows: TGTGCTGCCAGGGACAGCAGGACCTACGAGCAGTACTTC. V and J are TRBV28 and TRBJ2-7; 7 nucleotides match TRBD1. Germline V gives CDR1 MDHEN, CDR2 SYDVKM. The CDR3 loop spans 13 amino acids.

This clone showed up just once. The genes are TRBV5-1 and TRBJ1-2; 7 bases agree with TRBD1. Germline V gene data show CDR1 as SGHRS and CDR2 as YFSETQ. CDR3 length: 15 residues. V shed 1 base, J shed 3 bases, and the junction held 6 bases outside the gene matches. The DNA for the CDR3 is TGCGCCAGCAGCTTGATAGGGGGCGTGGACTATGGCTACACCTTC. It is translated as CASSLIGGVDYGYTF.

This chain uses TRBV5-4 with TRBJ2-1; TRBD1 is a possible D gene (5 bases). The CDR3 loop spans 15 amino acids. CDR1 is SGHNT and CDR2 is YYREEE in the germline V gene (reference sequence). Deletions cut 1 base from V and 3 bases from J, with 11 bases between. CDR3 nucleotides: TGTGCCAGCAGCTTGCCCAGGGTACTCTACAATGAGCAGTTCTTC. It is translated as CASSLPRVLYNEQFF.

The rearrangement links TRBV19 to TRBJ2-2; 10 nucleotides line up with TRBD1. The CDR3 spans 16 residues. J lost 0 bases, V lost 3 bases, and 1 base had no gene match. Germline V gene sequence: CDR1 LNHDA, CDR2 SQIVND (reference sequence). DNA for the CDR3: TGTGCCAGTAGTATCGGACAGGGGGCGAACACCGGGGAGCTGTTTTTT. It translates to CASSIGQGANTGELFF.

The V call is TRBV7-2, the J call TRBJ2-7, with unresolved D. Germline assignment: CDR1 SGHTA and CDR2 FQGNSA. V shed 5 bases and J shed 3 bases, with 14 bases lying between them. The CDR3 extends over 14 amino acids. The CDR3 sequence: CASSRRVSNYEQYF. CDR3 nucleotide sequence: TGTGCCAGCAGCCGGAGAGTATCGAACTACGAGCAGTACTTC.

This clone was detected only a few times. The chain uses TRBV7-8 and TRBJ2-6; no firm D call. Germline V gene lookup returns CDR1 SGHVS and CDR2 FQNEAQ. The V gene lost 1 base and the J gene lost 2 bases, with 6 bases spanning the gap. This CDR3 region has 15 residues. The CDR3 DNA sequence: TGTGCCAGCAGCTTAGGCGTAGCTGGGGCCAACGTCCTGACTTTC. Its translation: CASSLGVAGANVLTF.

This clone was observed many times. V and J are TRBV5-1 and TRBJ2-3, with 9 bases matching TRBD1. The J segment lost 2 bases and the V segment lost 3 bases, leaving 10 bases of the junction unmatched. CDR3 size: 17 residues. Germline loops: CDR1 SGHRS, CDR2 YFSETQ. This CDR3 is CASSYTTGQGPTDTQYF. For the CDR3, the DNA is TGCGCCAGCAGCTACACAACAGGACAGGGGCCCACAGATACGCAGTATTTT.

The genes are TRBV27 and TRBJ2-3; tentatively, D is TRBD2 (7 bases). V shed 3 bases and J shed 7 bases, with 20 bases lying between them. The germline CDR1 and CDR2 sequences are MNHEY and SMNVEV (reference sequence). CDR3 length: 16 amino acids. The CDR3 reads CASSFGPSGGVHTQYF. CDR3 DNA sequence: TGTGCCAGCAGTTTTGGCCCCTCGGGGGGCGTACATACGCAGTATTTT.

The chain employs TRBV20-1 and TRBJ1-2; D gene ambiguous. Germline V gene data show CDR1 as DFQATT and CDR2 as SNEGSKA (reference sequence). This CDR3 is built from 14 residues. Trimming took off 3 bases at V and 7 bases at J, with 18 bases between the two ends. DNA of the CDR3: TGCAGTGCTAGTAATAACCCGGGTCTGGGTGGCTACACCTTC. The encoded protein is CSASNNPGLGGYTF.

The chain uses TRBV28 and TRBJ2-5; TRBD2 matches at 13 bases. Germline CDR1 MDHEN, CDR2 SYDVKM. CDR3 length equals 15 residues. With 6 bases clipped from V and 2 bases from J, the junction kept 3 bases outside the gene matches. CDR3 sequence reads: CASRGTSGIQETQYF. The DNA for the CDR3 is TGTGCCAGCAGGGGGACTAGCGGGATTCAAGAGACCCAGTACTTC.

This clone was counted between two and nine times. The genes are TRBV5-6 and TRBJ2-3, with TRBD2 matching 7 bases. This CDR3 is built from 17 residues. Germline CDR1 and CDR2: SGHDT and YYEEEE. The V and J ends lost 1 base and 0 bases, in that order; junction bases with no gene match: 8. CDR3: CASSLLSGIASTDTQYF. The CDR3 region has the DNA TGTGCCAGCAGCTTGTTGAGCGGGATTGCTAGCACAGATACGCAGTATTTT.

The rearrangement links TRBV28 to TRBJ1-6; D is unclear. The V gene's germline CDR1 is MDHEN and CDR2 SYDVKM. V was shortened by 5 bases and J by 10 bases, with 15 bases between the two germline ends. This CDR3 is built from 14 residues. The CDR3 sequence: CASSPQLGGSPLHF. The DNA for the CDR3 is TGTGCCAGCAGTCCCCAGCTGGGCGGGTCACCCCTCCACTTT.

This clone came up many times. V gene TRBV5-1 combines with J gene TRBJ1-2; D is ambiguous. V was clipped by 4 bases and J by 7 bases, with 17 bases between them. The germline CDR1 and CDR2 sequences are SGHRS and YFSETQ. The CDR3 contains 14 residues. The CDR3 sequence: CASSPDGPTFGYTF. DNA for the CDR3: TGCGCCAGCAGCCCCGATGGTCCAACATTTGGCTACACCTTC.

The V call is TRBV19, the J call TRBJ1-5; D remains unclear. Trimming stripped 0 bases from V and 7 bases from J, with 13 bases between. CDR1 and CDR2 from the germline V gene are LNHDA and SQIVND (reference sequence). The CDR3 is 15 amino acids. CDR3 residues: CASSIEGEGPQPQHF. As DNA, the CDR3 is TGTGCCAGTAGTATAGAGGGCGAGGGTCCACAGCCCCAGCATTTT.

The chain combines TRBV5-6 with TRBJ1-1, with D perhaps TRBD1 (6 bases). The CDR3 is made up of 15 amino acids. Deletions cut 2 bases from V and 4 bases from J, with 15 bases between. Germline V gene data show CDR1 as SGHDT and CDR2 as YYEEEE. CDR3 DNA: TGTGCCAGCAGCTTTTGGGGGCTCGAAGGCACTGAAGCTTTCTTT. Amino acids: CASSFWGLEGTEAFF.

V usage is TRBV6-5 and J usage is TRBJ1-1; 7 bases map to TRBD1. The CDR3 spans 13 residues. Losses at the gene ends were 5 bases for V and 6 bases for J; bases not matched to a gene: 6. Germline CDR1 and CDR2: MNHEY and SVGAGI. The CDR3, as DNA: TGTGCCAGCAGTCCGACAGGGTGGGCTGAAGCTTTCTTT. This encodes CASSPTGWAEAFF.

The chain has TRBV27 and TRBJ1-6; 8 bases align to TRBD1. This CDR3 has 15 amino acids. V dropped 6 bases and J dropped 4; count of bases not matched to a gene: 5. The germline V gene encodes CDR1 MNHEY and CDR2 SMNVEV (reference sequence). The CDR3 is CASSLDRVYNSPLHF. DNA for the CDR3: TGTGCCAGCAGCCTGGACAGGGTATATAATTCACCCCTCCACTTT.

The V gene is TRBV9, the J gene TRBJ2-7; 7 nucleotides align to TRBD1. Looked up from germline, CDR1 is SGDLS and CDR2 is YYNGEE. The CDR3 sequence is 14 residues long. V shed 4 bases and J 4 bases; nucleotides not matched to a gene: 8. The CDR3 loop reads CASSLHDRVYEQYF. CDR3 DNA sequence: TGTGCCAGCAGCCTACATGACAGGGTATACGAGCAGTACTTC. Combining the CDR3 with reference TRBV9 and TRBJ2-7 gives the whole variable domain DSGVTQTPKHLITATGQRVTLRCSPRSGDLSVYWYQQSLDQGLQFLIQYYNGEERAKGNILERFSAQQFPDLHSELNLSSLELGDSALYFCASSLHDRVYEQYFGPGTRLTVT.